This TCR beta chain was retrieved from a study of blood T cell repertoires in COVID-19. The overall study: There were acute and convalescent COVID-19 samples, and they came from the United States, Italy and Spain. From T cells, B-cell-depleted T cells, or PBMCs came the material, which was cDNA or gDNA.

In the study's own analysis: Amplifying reference gene primers gave estimates of nucleated cell counts. Sequenced by immunoSEQ multiplex PCR; TCRdb stores in-frame clones only, minus some. Clone size and V and J calls were adopted from that table, with D and trimming inferred from the DNA. The sample has 55,000 to 70,000 clones, approximately 92% seen once; the top ten hold 5.5% to 6.5%. CDR1 KGHSH and CDR2 LQKENI come from the germline V gene. The CDR3 length is 13 residues. V dropped 4 bases and J dropped 7 bases, with 8 bases sitting between them. The clonotype was recovered from a human donor in a cohort sampled during active COVID-19. This chain joins TRBV18 and TRBJ1-6; the D is unclear. Source material: peripheral blood. CDR3 in amino acids: CASSQERNSPLHF. CDR3 DNA: TGTGCCAGCTCACAGGAGCGGAATTCACCCCTCCACTTT.